This TCR beta chain was recovered during a study of T-cell memory formation after mild COVID-19. The CDR3 contains 12 residues. Between the trimmed V and J ends, which lost 5 bases and 4 bases, there was a span of 11 bases. In germline, CDR1 is SQVTM, CDR2 ANQGSEA. Findings of the study overall: What remained unconfirmed was the SARS-CoV-2 specificity of second-wave clones peaking on day 37. In pre-infection memory, a portion of responding clones appeared, which suggested that cross-reactive memory joined. Contracting clones localized mainly to CM and EM when CD4+ and mainly to EMRA when CD8+.

A word on this clonotype: Its antigen is currently unknown.

cDNA libraries for TCR alpha and TCR beta, carrying sample barcodes and UMIs, came from 5'RACE with constant-segment primers. Each CDR3 protein gets one entry after TCRdb re-called the 5' RACE reads with MiXCR. This sample yields hundreds of thousands of distinct CDR3 sequences, of which over 20% are seen a single time; around an eighth belongs to the top ten. The sequence derives from an adult woman who had mild COVID-19 (a few samples of this study predate the infection). Cell type and time point are not known. The sequenced sample was PBMCs or a T cell subset sorted from them (not recorded which). This chain uses TRBV29-1 with TRBJ1-2, with unresolved D. The chain's CDR3 is CSVSQSTYGYTF. CDR3 nucleotide sequence: TGCAGCGTTTCCCAGAGCACCTATGGCTACACCTTC.